This T cell receptor (beta chain) stems from a study of blood T cell repertoires in COVID-19 (TCRdb year 2020). In terms of the full investigation: Samples covering the acute and convalescent phases of COVID-19 were provided by collaborators in the United States, Italy and Spain. The repertoires were released in a freely available public database intended as a resource for research on the immune response to SARS-CoV-2. Samples came from the ongoing ImmuneRACE study (first 160 participants) plus 1,254 subjects from 6 global collaborators. The prospective study material was composed of cDNA or gDNA derived from T cells, B-cell-depleted T cells, or PBMCs. Where available, HLA class I and class II types were obtained from metadata supplied by the sample provider rather than from assay-based typing. The dataset comprised deeply sampled blood TCRbeta repertoires from subjects exposed to, actively infected with, or recovered from COVID-19. Sample metadata almost always included a de-identified subject ID, COVID-19 status, age in years and sex.

What the study reported, not specific to this receptor: The amount of clinical and demographic metadata varied by source and participant and was provided uncurated.

TCRbeta CDR3 regions were amplified from genomic DNA using the immunoSEQ Assay, a bias-controlled multiplex PCR. Regarding the original processing steps: The number of nucleated cells in each sample was estimated by amplification of reference gene primers within the assay. To quantify the absolute abundance of each unique TCRbeta CDR3 rearrangement, sequence reads were collapsed and filtered. For each sample, productive Simpson clonality was calculated by taking the square root of Simpson's diversity index across productive rearrangements. TCRdb carries this immuneACCESS record with in-frame sequences only. Its versions omit some clonotypes, under half of them owing to an unresolved V gene in the studies checked, with the rest unexplained. V, J and clone size were drawn from that table, and D and trimming were deduced from the DNA. Counted in this sample were fewer than 300,000 clones; roughly 87% of them appeared once. Of the sample, about an eighth is held by the ten largest clones.

CDR1 and CDR2 (SGHRS, YFSETQ) derive from the germline V gene. The V and J ends are trimmed by 4 bases and 1 base, leaving 12 bases between them. There are 16 amino acids in the CDR3, from cysteine to phenylalanine inclusive. Only the CDR3 DNA is retained, 48 bases long and in frame from the first base. About this clone itself: Its cognate antigen has yet to be identified. No much larger clonotype is one base removed from it; base qualities were not supplied.

The collaborating institutions used their own protocols to collect whole blood in K2EDTA tubes. For TCRbeta analysis, collaborator samples were shipped as frozen whole blood, as isolated PBMCs, or as DNA extracted from either sample type. This chain is built from TRBV5-1 and TRBJ2-6; perhaps TRBD2 is the D gene, with 6 bases matching. Material: peripheral blood. The TCR originated in a human donor in a cohort sampled during active COVID-19. The DNA sequence is as follows: TGCGCCAGCAGCCCGAGGGGAGGATCTGGGGCCAACGTCCTGACTTTC. This gives the protein CASSPRGGSGANVLTF.